This T cell receptor (beta chain) was recorded in a study of blood T cell repertoires in COVID-19. Across 20 to 25 US areas, participants ranged in age from roughly 18 to 95 years. Only in-frame clones appear in the TCRdb table, and some are missing; sequencing was by immunoSEQ multiplex PCR. The repertoire has approximately 200,000 clones, roughly 89% of them found once; the top ten carry 2% to 2.5%. The sequence derives from a woman in her thirties or forties with acute COVID-19. Sequenced material: PBMCs or T cells enriched from blood (not recorded which).

The CDR3: CASSIGTRALSQHF. The CDR3 DNA follows: TGTGCCAGTAGTATAGGGACTCGGGCTCTTTCCCAGCATTTT. This sequence joins TRBV19 and TRBJ1-5; the D is unclear. The ends were cut back, 1 base at V and 11 bases at J, with 15 bases in the middle. The CDR3 has 14 amino acids. Per the germline V gene, CDR1 is LNHDA and CDR2 is SQIVND (reference sequence).